Below are 22 T cell receptor beta chains sequenced from a single sample in a study of blood T cell repertoires in COVID-19. The protocol was immunoSEQ multiplex PCR, while the TCRdb copy is restricted to in-frame clones and leaves out a portion. The sample consists of about 230,000 clones, around 90% of them appearing once. Input material: PBMCs or T cells enriched from blood (not recorded which). Receptors were obtained from a man aged 25 to 40 who had recovered from COVID-19.

The chain uses TRBV9 and TRBJ1-1, with a weak D call TRBD1 (5 bases). Trimming took off 0 bases at V and 4 bases at J, with 10 bases between the two ends. The CDR3 extends over 14 amino acids. Germline V lookup: CDR1 SGDLS, CDR2 YYNGEE. The CDR3 region has the DNA TGTGCCAGCAGCGTAGTTCAGCAGGGCACTGAAGCTTTCTTT. Its translation: CASSVVQQGTEAFF.

This sequence joins TRBV5-1 and TRBJ1-2; a weak D match, TRBD1 (6 bases). Per germline, CDR1 SGHRS and CDR2 YFSETQ. This CDR3 spans 15 amino acids. V was trimmed by 3 bases and J by 2 bases, leaving 14 bases between them. DNA of the CDR3: TGCGCCAGCAGCTCAGGGGCAGAATGGAACTATGGCTACACCTTC. It encodes CASSSGAEWNYGYTF.

The chain uses TRBV30 and TRBJ1-3; maybe TRBD1 (6 bases). V dropped 5 bases and J dropped 4 bases, with 12 bases sitting between them. CDR3 size: 13 residues. Germline lookup yields CDR1 GTSNPN and CDR2 SVGIG (reference sequence). CDR3 nucleotides: TGTGCCTGGGAACGGGACACAGGAAACACCATATATTTT. Translating gives CAWERDTGNTIYF.

This clone was seen a single time. This rearrangement joins TRBV5-4 to TRBJ1-1; the D is unclear. The CDR3 consists of 13 residues. In germline, CDR1 is SGHNT, CDR2 YYREEE (reference sequence). Between the trimmed V and J ends, which lost 4 bases and 3 bases, there was a span of 10 bases. As DNA, the CDR3 is TGTGCCAGCAGCGCTGGACTGGACACTGAAGCTTTCTTT. It yields the protein CASSAGLDTEAFF.

The J gene is TRBJ2-2, the V gene TRBV11-2, with D maybe TRBD1 (6 bases). Trimming removed 4 bases at V and 5 bases at J, with 23 bases between. Per the germline V gene, CDR1 is SGHAT and CDR2 is FQNNGV. The CDR3 contains 18 residues. The chain's CDR3 is CASSSIRPGQERTGELFF. Here the CDR3 DNA reads TGTGCCAGCAGCTCCATCAGACCGGGACAAGAACGTACCGGGGAGCTGTTTTTT.

V is TRBV6-5 and J is TRBJ2-1; 9 bases map to TRBD2. The V gene end was trimmed by 0 bases and the J gene end by 7 bases; junction bases not matched to a gene: 4. CDR1 and CDR2 (germline): MNHEY, SVGAGI. This CDR3 region has 15 residues. CDR3 region: CASSYSGGGANEQFF. The CDR3 region has the DNA TGTGCCAGCAGTTACTCGGGCGGGGGGGCGAATGAGCAGTTCTTC.

This clone was seen a handful of times. The chain recombines TRBV2 with TRBJ1-4; 8 bases fit TRBD1. The CDR3 totals 14 residues. Germline V CDR1 and CDR2: SNHLY, FYNNEI. The V segment lost 6 bases and the J segment 8 bases; nucleotides outside the gene matches: 8. The CDR3 is CASSLGQGGEKLFF. DNA for the CDR3: TGTGCCAGCAGCCTCGGACAGGGCGGCGAAAAACTGTTTTTT.

The chain employs TRBV27 and TRBJ2-1; D not certain. Germline V gives CDR1 MNHEY, CDR2 SMNVEV (reference sequence). This CDR3 has 12 residues. V lost 5 bases and J lost 10, with 12 bases in between. CDR3 in amino acids: CASSPSSWEQFF. CDR3 sequence (DNA): TGTGCCAGCAGTCCGTCTAGTTGGGAGCAGTTCTTC.

This chain links TRBV4-2 with TRBJ1-1; TRBD1 is a possible D gene (5 bases). V was trimmed by 3 bases and J by 2 bases, leaving 22 bases between them. The CDR3 is made up of 18 amino acids. Germline CDR1 LGHNA, CDR2 YNFKEQ. CDR3 sequence reads: CASSQESRDSLPNTEAFF. The CDR3 DNA reads as TGTGCCAGCAGCCAGGAAAGCCGGGACTCTCTTCCAAACACTGAAGCTTTCTTT.

This clone was found once. The gene calls are TRBV6-5 and TRBJ1-6; 8 nucleotides align to TRBD1. V lost 8 bases, J lost 9 bases, and 3 bases stayed unmatched. Germline V CDR1 and CDR2: MNHEY, SVGAGI. The CDR3 extends over 12 amino acids. CDR3 bases: TGTGCCAGCGGACAGGGAAGTTCACCCCTCCACTTT. Its translation: CASGQGSSPLHF.

The table lists this clone with a count of one. V gene TRBV28 combines with J gene TRBJ2-4; D is uncertain. V lost 3 bases to trimming and J lost 6 bases, with 15 bases between them. Germline V lookup: CDR1 MDHEN, CDR2 SYDVKM. This CDR3 is 15 amino acids long. Written as DNA, the CDR3 is TGTGCCAGCAGTTTGAGGCAGCCCCCCAGAAACATTCAGTACTTC. Encoded protein: CASSLRQPPRNIQYF.

The chain recombines TRBV19 with TRBJ1-2; D unresolved. CDR1 and CDR2 from the germline V gene are LNHDA and SQIVND (reference sequence). The V end lost 5 bases, the J end lost 4 bases, and 17 bases lay between the germline ends. This CDR3 has 15 amino acids. The CDR3, as DNA: TGTGCCAGTAGTCCCAACTCCGGAGAGTTCTATGGCTACACCTTC. Residues: CASSPNSGEFYGYTF.

The chain combines TRBV6-6 with TRBJ2-2; TRBD2 matches 7 bases. Germline trimming cut 6 bases from V and 7 bases from J; bases unmatched to any gene: 8. The CDR3 sequence is 14 residues long. Germline V CDR1 and CDR2: MNHNY, SVGAGI (reference sequence). CDR3 sequence (DNA): TGTGCCAGCAGGTTAACTAGCGCGGGCGGGGAGCTGTTTTTT. Its protein is CASRLTSAGGELFF.

This sequence joins TRBV29-1 and TRBJ1-1; 10 nucleotides align to TRBD1. The J segment lost 4 bases and the V segment lost 4 bases, leaving 6 bases of the junction unmatched. CDR1 and CDR2 from the germline V gene are SQVTM and ANQGSEA. This CDR3 comprises 14 residues. CDR3 nucleotide sequence: TGCAGCGTTGGGGACAGGGGCCAGGGCACTGAAGCTTTCTTT. Its protein is CSVGDRGQGTEAFF.

The chain joins TRBV5-6 to TRBJ1-1; D may be TRBD1 (5 bases). This CDR3 region has 16 residues. Trimming pared 4 bases from V and 2 bases from J, leaving 18 bases between. Germline V lookup: CDR1 SGHDT, CDR2 YYEEEE. CDR3 protein: CASSQTPLTDNTEAFF. CDR3 bases: TGTGCCAGCAGCCAAACTCCTTTGACAGATAACACTGAAGCTTTCTTT.

In nucleotides, the CDR3 is TGTGCCAGCAGCCAGCAAGGGGTTAGCAATCAGCCCCAGCATTTT. Amino acids: CASSQQGVSNQPQHF. The V and J genes are TRBV13 and TRBJ1-5; weak D call: TRBD1 (5 bases). Trimming took off 5 bases at V and 0 bases at J, with 11 bases between the two ends. This CDR3 spans 15 amino acids. The germline V gene encodes CDR1 PRHDT and CDR2 FYEKMQ (reference sequence). Full variable domain (remainder filled in from reference TRBV13 and TRBJ1-5): AAGVIQSPRHLIKEKRETATLKCYPIPRHDTVYWYQQGPGQDPQFLISFYEKMQSDKGSIPDRFSAQQFSDYHSELNMSSLELGDSALYFCASSQQGVSNQPQHFGDGTRLSIL.

This chain connects TRBV5-6 to TRBJ2-7; tentative D call: TRBD1 (7 bases). Germline CDR1 is SGHDT and CDR2 is YYEEEE. The length of the CDR3 is 15 residues. V was shortened by 6 bases and J by 2 bases, with 18 bases between the two germline ends. CDR3 in DNA: TGTGCCAGCATCCCCCCAGGGGGAGGTACCTACGAGCAGTACTTC. It translates to CASIPPGGGTYEQYF. Full variable domain (missing parts from reference TRBV5-6 and TRBJ2-7): DAGVTQSPTHLIKTRGQQVTLRCSPKSGHDTVSWYQQALGQGPQFIFQYYEEEERQRGNFPDRFSGHQFPNYSSELNVNALLLGDSALYLCASIPPGGGTYEQYFGPGTRLTVT.

V gene TRBV6-1 combines with J gene TRBJ1-4, with a weak D call TRBD1 (6 bases). The length of the CDR3 is 16 residues. Trimming took off 4 bases at V and 4 bases at J, with 16 bases between the two ends. CDR1 and CDR2 (germline): MNHNS, SASEGT. Written as DNA, the CDR3 is TGTGCCAGCAGTGGGTTTGCAGGGGAGGGTAATGAAAAACTGTTTTTT. Protein product: CASSGFAGEGNEKLFF.

The chain has TRBV18 and TRBJ2-1; 7 bases are a match to TRBD2. The CDR3 runs to 13 residues. The germline gives CDR1 KGHSH, CDR2 LQKENI. Germline trimming cut 8 bases from V and 9 bases from J; bases unmatched to any gene: 10. CDR3 residues: CASGSGAGGEQFF. CDR3 bases: TGTGCCAGCGGGAGCGGGGCTGGTGGTGAGCAGTTCTTC.

The CDR3 DNA reads TGCAGCGTCAGAGAGGCTGAAAAACTGTTTTTT. This gives the protein CSVREAEKLFF. The V gene is TRBV29-1, the J gene TRBJ1-4; D is ambiguous. The CDR3 loop spans 11 amino acids. Germline values: CDR1 SQVTM, CDR2 ANQGSEA. The V and J ends lost 6 bases and 7 bases respectively, with 9 bases between them.

The rearrangement joins TRBV27 to TRBJ2-4; TRBD1 agrees at 7 bases. Unmatched junction bases numbered 5, after V lost 6 bases and J lost 6 bases. In germline, CDR1 is MNHEY, CDR2 SMNVEV (reference sequence). The CDR3 spans 13 residues. CDR3 in amino acids: CASRATGTNIQYF. CDR3 DNA sequence: TGTGCCAGCAGGGCGACAGGGACAAACATTCAGTACTTC.

This clone was recorded a few times. V and J are TRBV18 and TRBJ2-7; tentatively, D is TRBD2 (5 bases). Germline-derived CDR1 and CDR2 are KGHSH and LQKENI. This CDR3 is built from 14 residues. Trimming left V 0 bases short and J 4 bases short, with 10 bases between. The CDR3 sequence is CASSPPQGGYEQYF. Here the CDR3 DNA reads TGTGCCAGCTCACCACCCCAAGGAGGTTACGAGCAGTACTTC.